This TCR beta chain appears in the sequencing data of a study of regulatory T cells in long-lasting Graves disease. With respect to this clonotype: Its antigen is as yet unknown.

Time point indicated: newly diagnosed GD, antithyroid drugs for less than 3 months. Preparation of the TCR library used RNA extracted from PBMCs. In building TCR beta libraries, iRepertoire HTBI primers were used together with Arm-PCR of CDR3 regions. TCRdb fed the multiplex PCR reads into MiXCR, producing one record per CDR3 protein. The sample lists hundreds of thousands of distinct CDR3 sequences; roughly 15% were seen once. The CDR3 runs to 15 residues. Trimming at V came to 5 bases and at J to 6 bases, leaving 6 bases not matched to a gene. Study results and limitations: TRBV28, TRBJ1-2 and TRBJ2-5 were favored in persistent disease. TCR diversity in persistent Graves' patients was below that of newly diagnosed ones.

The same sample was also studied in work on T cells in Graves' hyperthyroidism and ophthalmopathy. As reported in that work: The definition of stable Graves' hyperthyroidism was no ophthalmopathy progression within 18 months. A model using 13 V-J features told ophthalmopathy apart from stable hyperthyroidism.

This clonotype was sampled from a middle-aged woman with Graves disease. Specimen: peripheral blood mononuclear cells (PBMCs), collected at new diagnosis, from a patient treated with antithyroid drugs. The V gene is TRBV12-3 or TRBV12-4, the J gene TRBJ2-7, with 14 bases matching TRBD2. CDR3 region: CASSTTSGRAGEQYF. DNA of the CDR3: TGTGCCAGCAGTACGACTAGCGGGAGGGCCGGCGAGCAGTACTTC.